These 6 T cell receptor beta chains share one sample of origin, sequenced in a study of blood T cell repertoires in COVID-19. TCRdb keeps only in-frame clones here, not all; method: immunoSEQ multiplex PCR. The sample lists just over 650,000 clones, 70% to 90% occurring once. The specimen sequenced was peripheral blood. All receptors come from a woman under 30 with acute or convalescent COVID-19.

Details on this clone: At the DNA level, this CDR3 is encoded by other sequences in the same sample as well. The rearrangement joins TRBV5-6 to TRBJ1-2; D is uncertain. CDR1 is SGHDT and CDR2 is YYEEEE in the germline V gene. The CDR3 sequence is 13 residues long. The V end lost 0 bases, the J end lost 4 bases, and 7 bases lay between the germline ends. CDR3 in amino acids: CASSLDSLYGYTF. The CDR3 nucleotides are TGTGCCAGCAGCTTGGACAGCCTCTATGGCTACACCTTC.

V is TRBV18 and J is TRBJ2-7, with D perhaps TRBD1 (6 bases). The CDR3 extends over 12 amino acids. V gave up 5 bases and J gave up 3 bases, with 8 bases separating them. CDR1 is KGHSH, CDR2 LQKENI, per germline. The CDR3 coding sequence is TGTGCCAGCTCAGGGGGCGGCTACGAGCAGTACTTC. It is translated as CASSGGGYEQYF.

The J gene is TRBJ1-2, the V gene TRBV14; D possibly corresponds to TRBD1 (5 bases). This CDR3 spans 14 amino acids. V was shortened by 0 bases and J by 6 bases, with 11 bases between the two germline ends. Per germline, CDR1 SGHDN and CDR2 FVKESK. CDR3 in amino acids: CASSQDRGLHGYTF. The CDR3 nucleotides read TGTGCCAGCAGCCAAGATCGGGGACTCCATGGCTACACCTTC. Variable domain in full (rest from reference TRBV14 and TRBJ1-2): EAGVTQFPSHSVIEKGQTVTLRCDPISGHDNLYWYRRVMGKEIKFLLHFVKESKQDESGMPNNRFLAERTGGTYSTLKVQPAELEDSGVYFCASSQDRGLHGYTFGSGTRLTVV.

The CDR3 DNA reads as TGTGCCAGCAGCTTAGAACTTATTCAGGGGCTCGGCTATGGCTACACCTTC. This sequence encodes CASSLELIQGLGYGYTF. The chain recombines TRBV7-2 with TRBJ1-2; D perhaps matches TRBD1 (6 bases). V was cut by 1 base and J by 4 bases, with 19 bases left in between. There are 17 residues in the CDR3. Germline loops: CDR1 SGHTA, CDR2 FQGNSA.

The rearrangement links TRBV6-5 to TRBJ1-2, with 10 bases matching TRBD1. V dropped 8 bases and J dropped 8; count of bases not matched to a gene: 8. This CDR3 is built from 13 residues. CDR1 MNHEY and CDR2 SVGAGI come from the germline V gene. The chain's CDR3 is CASFRTGGNGYTF. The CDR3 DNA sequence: TGTGCCAGCTTCCGGACAGGGGGAAACGGCTACACCTTC.

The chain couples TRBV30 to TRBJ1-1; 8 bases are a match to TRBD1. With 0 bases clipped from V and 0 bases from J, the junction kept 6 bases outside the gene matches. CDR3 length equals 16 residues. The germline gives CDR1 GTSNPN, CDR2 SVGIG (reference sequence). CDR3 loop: CAWSVGTGSMNTEAFF. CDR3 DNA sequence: TGTGCCTGGAGTGTCGGGACAGGCTCAATGAACACTGAAGCTTTCTTT.